One and the same sample provided the 25 T cell receptor beta chains below, sequenced in a study of glioma-infiltrating T cells after dendritic cell vaccination. Measured with immunoSEQ multiplex PCR; TCRdb has only the in-frame clones, and not every one. The sample yields tens of thousands of clones, about 85% seen once. Time point of the sample: after dendritic cell vaccination, including at tumor progression/relapse. The material was blood, obtained after dendritic cell vaccination. The source is a human donor with glioblastoma.

The chain is built from TRBV27 and TRBJ2-3; TRBD2 matches 9 bases. CDR3 length: 16 amino acids. Looked up from germline, CDR1 is MNHEY and CDR2 is SMNVEV (reference sequence). With 7 bases clipped from V and 4 bases from J, the junction kept 12 bases outside the gene matches. CDR3: CASTNPRGGLSDTQYF. CDR3 nucleotide sequence: TGTGCCAGCACCAACCCGCGGGGGGGCCTGTCAGATACGCAGTATTTT.

The genes are TRBV27 and TRBJ2-3; 10 bases agree with TRBD2. The V segment lost 4 bases and the J segment 4 bases; nucleotides outside the gene matches: 5. The CDR3 totals 15 residues. Germline V CDR1 and CDR2: MNHEY, SMNVEV (reference sequence). The CDR3 region has the DNA TGTGCCAGCAGTTCCGCAAGCGGGAGGGCAGATACGCAGTATTTT. It is translated as CASSSASGRADTQYF.

This rearrangement joins TRBV7-6 to TRBJ1-1; perhaps TRBD1 as D (6 bases). V was cut by 1 base and J by 0 bases, with 18 bases left in between. This CDR3 comprises 18 residues. The germline V gene encodes CDR1 SGHVS and CDR2 FNYEAQ. CDR3 sequence: CASSLVAGGGIMNTEAFF. The CDR3 DNA follows: TGTGCCAGCAGCTTAGTGGCGGGGGGCGGCATCATGAACACTGAAGCTTTCTTT.

The V gene is TRBV28, the J gene TRBJ2-7; no reliable D call. The CDR3 covers 12 residues. With 7 bases removed from V and 7 bases from J, the gap between germline ends came to 14 bases. CDR1 is MDHEN and CDR2 is SYDVKM in the germline V gene. The CDR3 loop is CASKTNVAEQYF. The CDR3, as DNA: TGTGCCAGCAAAACTAATGTGGCGGAGCAGTACTTC.

The chain is built from TRBV18 and TRBJ2-1, with a tentative D call TRBD1 (5 bases). Deletions cut 1 base from V and 5 bases from J, with 24 bases between. CDR1 is KGHSH, CDR2 LQKENI, per germline. This CDR3 comprises 19 residues. CDR3 coding DNA: TGTGCCAGCTCACCACTGGGGCAGGGTTTTCTGAAGGGTAACAATGAGCAGTTCTTC. This codes for CASSPLGQGFLKGNNEQFF.

The J gene is TRBJ2-1, the V gene TRBV5-1; 7 bases align to TRBD2. Per the germline V gene, CDR1 is SGHRS and CDR2 is YFSETQ. Germline trimming cut 1 base from V and 4 bases from J; bases unmatched to any gene: 8. This CDR3 has 16 residues. The chain's CDR3 is CASSLRPAGLYNEQFF. DNA of the CDR3: TGCGCCAGCAGCTTGCGGCCAGCGGGGCTGTACAATGAGCAGTTCTTC.

The CDR3 sequence: CASSPQPGMSSYEQYF. For the CDR3, the DNA is TGTGCCAGCAGCCCCCAACCAGGGATGAGCTCCTACGAGCAGTACTTC. The genes are TRBV7-9 and TRBJ2-7; TRBD1 is a possible D gene (5 bases). V dropped 5 bases and J dropped 0 bases, with 17 bases sitting between them. CDR1 is SEHNR and CDR2 is FQNEAQ in the germline V gene (reference sequence). CDR3 length equals 16 residues.

The chain is built from TRBV4-1 and TRBJ1-4, with a tentative D call TRBD1 (6 bases). The germline V gene encodes CDR1 MGHRA and CDR2 YSYEKL. Trimming took 0 bases from V and 6 from J, leaving 17 bases between them. The CDR3 runs to 17 residues. The CDR3 nucleotides read TGCGCCAGCAGCCAAGAGGCGGCGGGGGCGAAGGATGAAAAACTGTTTTTT. Protein: CASSQEAAGAKDEKLFF.

V usage is TRBV2 and J usage is TRBJ1-5; a possible D gene is TRBD1 (6 bases). The CDR3 totals 13 residues. The germline V gene encodes CDR1 SNHLY and CDR2 FYNNEI. V lost 6 bases, J lost 4 bases, and 10 bases lay in between. CDR3 sequence (DNA): TGTGCCAGCAGGGAACAGGGAAATCAGCCCCAGCATTTT. Translated: CASREQGNQPQHF.

V gene TRBV11-2 combines with J gene TRBJ2-7; no definite D call. In germline, CDR1 is SGHAT, CDR2 FQNNGV. The CDR3 sequence is 15 residues long. V gave up 1 base and J gave up 1 base, with 11 bases separating them. The CDR3 sequence: CASSLASLLSYEQYF. In nucleotides, the CDR3 is TGTGCCAGCAGCTTAGCCTCTTTACTATCCTACGAGCAGTACTTC.

The rearrangement joins TRBV5-6 to TRBJ2-1; 8 bases fit TRBD2. CDR1 SGHDT and CDR2 YYEEEE come from the germline V gene. The CDR3 is made up of 14 amino acids. Trimming cost V 2 bases and J 6 bases; bases outside gene matches: 4. CDR3 DNA: TGTGCCAGCAGCTTCCCAGCGGGAGTCAATGAGCAGTTCTTC. Translation: CASSFPAGVNEQFF.

This chain uses TRBV4-3 with TRBJ1-4, with TRBD1 identical over 9 bases. Trimming removed 2 bases from V and 2 bases from J; junction bases left unmatched: 3. This CDR3 has 16 amino acids. Germline V gene sequence: CDR1 LGHNA, CDR2 YSLEER. The CDR3 spells CASSQLGTGTNEKLFF. The CDR3 DNA is TGCGCCAGCAGCCAATTGGGGACAGGGACTAATGAAAAACTGTTTTTT.

The V gene is TRBV28, the J gene TRBJ1-1; 8 bases map to TRBD1. V shed 2 bases, J shed 2 bases, and the junction held 10 bases outside the gene matches. From germline, CDR1 is MDHEN and CDR2 SYDVKM. The CDR3 contains 17 residues. In DNA form, the CDR3 reads TGTGCCAGCAGTTTAGTGTCAGGGGGCAGATCCAACACTGAAGCTTTCTTT. Translated, it gives CASSLVSGGRSNTEAFF.

V usage is TRBV27 and J usage is TRBJ1-5; 12 bases align to TRBD1. The CDR3 has 18 amino acids. The V and J ends lost 5 bases and 0 bases, in that order; junction bases with no gene match: 8. In germline, CDR1 is MNHEY, CDR2 SMNVEV (reference sequence). DNA of the CDR3: TGTGCCAGCAGTCCCGGGACAGGGGGCGGTTATAGCAATCAGCCCCAGCATTTT. Protein sequence: CASSPGTGGGYSNQPQHF.

The V and J genes are TRBV27 and TRBJ2-1; 9 positions match TRBD2. The germline gives CDR1 MNHEY, CDR2 SMNVEV (reference sequence). The junction had 4 bases not matched to a gene; V was cut back by 6 bases and J by 4 bases. This CDR3 has 14 residues. CDR3 DNA: TGTGCCAGCAGGCTGGCGGGGGGGTACAATGAGCAGTTCTTC. The encoded protein is CASRLAGGYNEQFF.

This chain uses TRBV5-1 with TRBJ2-4; the match to TRBD2 covers 14 bases. The length of the CDR3 is 18 residues. CDR1 and CDR2 (germline): SGHRS, YFSETQ. Losses at the gene ends were 4 bases for V and 2 bases for J; bases not matched to a gene: 8. The DNA of the CDR3 is TGCGCCAGCAGCGTTGGACTAGCGGGAGGAGGGTCCAAAAACATTCAGTACTTC. Translated, it gives CASSVGLAGGGSKNIQYF.

This clone was detected a few times. J is TRBJ2-2 and V is TRBV6-1; 12 nucleotides align to TRBD2. J lost 6 bases, V lost 1 base, and 3 bases had no gene match. The CDR3 is 16 residues long. CDR1 is MNHNS, CDR2 SASEGT, per germline. CDR3 nucleotide sequence: TGTGCCAGCAGTGAAGGAACTAGCGGGAGGCCCGGGGAGCTGTTTTTT. The encoded protein is CASSEGTSGRPGELFF.

V usage is TRBV25-1 and J usage is TRBJ2-7, with 7 bases identical to TRBD2. Germline V CDR1 and CDR2: MGHDK, SYGVNS. This CDR3 has 15 residues. J was trimmed by 1 base and V by 3 bases; bases with no gene match: 6. This chain's CDR3 is CASSEGGIGSYEQYF. CDR3 nucleotides: TGTGCCAGCAGTGAGGGGGGGATTGGATCCTACGAGCAGTACTTC.

The chain joins TRBV5-5 to TRBJ1-1; tentatively, D is TRBD1 (5 bases). The CDR3 is 14 residues long. Trimming left V 4 bases short and J 0 bases short, with 10 bases between. Germline V gives CDR1 SGHKS, CDR2 YYEKEE (reference sequence). The CDR3: CASSLGPLNTEAFF. The CDR3 DNA follows: TGTGCCAGCAGCCTGGGGCCACTGAACACTGAAGCTTTCTTT.

The chain couples TRBV4-3 to TRBJ2-3, with 9 bases aligning to TRBD2. Germline V lookup: CDR1 LGHNA, CDR2 YSLEER. Trimming removed 3 bases from V and 2 bases from J; junction bases left unmatched: 6. The CDR3 spans 16 residues. Here the CDR3 DNA reads TGCGCCAGCAGCCAGAGCGGGGGGCTTGACACAGATACGCAGTATTTT. Amino acids: CASSQSGGLDTDTQYF.

V gene TRBV7-3 combines with J gene TRBJ2-7, with 9 bases that match TRBD2. Germline trimming cut 2 bases from V and 1 base from J; bases unmatched to any gene: 6. This CDR3 spans 16 amino acids. Germline V gene sequence: CDR1 SGHTA, CDR2 FQGTGA. As DNA, the CDR3 is TGTGCCAGCAGCTTAGGGCCAGCGGGGGGATCCTACGAGCAGTACTTC. Translated, it gives CASSLGPAGGSYEQYF.

The V and J genes are TRBV7-8 and TRBJ2-3; 13 nucleotides line up with TRBD2. The CDR3 has 18 amino acids. Germline trimming cut 2 bases from V and 4 bases from J; bases unmatched to any gene: 9. The V gene's germline CDR1 is SGHVS and CDR2 FQNEAQ. The CDR3 DNA reads TGTGCCAGCAGCTTATTGACCCCCGGGACTAGCGGGGCAGATACGCAGTATTTT. Translated, it gives CASSLLTPGTSGADTQYF.

The rearrangement uses TRBV11-2 and TRBJ1-1; possible D gene TRBD1, 5 bases. The CDR3 totals 12 residues. The V end was cut by 5 bases, the J end by 9 bases, with 13 bases between. CDR1 is SGHAT, CDR2 FQNNGV, per germline. The CDR3 reads CASSGQGFKAFF. In DNA, the CDR3 is TGTGCCAGCAGCGGCCAGGGTTTCAAAGCTTTCTTT.

The rearrangement joins TRBV10-1 to TRBJ2-7, with 13 nucleotides matching TRBD2. Germline lookup yields CDR1 WNHNN and CDR2 SYGVQD (reference sequence). V shed 6 bases, J shed 0 bases, and the junction held 11 bases outside the gene matches. CDR3 size: 18 residues. The CDR3 DNA reads TGCGCCAGCAGCCCCGGGGTACTAGCGGGGGGGCCCTCCTACGAGCAGTACTTC. Residues: CASSPGVLAGGPSYEQYF.

This clone was counted once. The chain uses TRBV19 and TRBJ2-2; 11 bases match TRBD2. With 8 bases clipped from V and 7 bases from J, the junction kept 9 bases outside the gene matches. The CDR3 sequence is 15 residues long. The germline CDR1 and CDR2 sequences are LNHDA and SQIVND (reference sequence). The CDR3 region is CASEVSGGASGELFF. The CDR3 DNA sequence: TGTGCCAGTGAGGTTAGCGGGGGGGCAAGCGGGGAGCTGTTTTTT.